The 9 T cell receptor beta chains below were found in one sample sequenced in a study of response to subunit inactivated influenza vaccine. TCRdb re-analysed the RT-PCR reads in MiXCR, keeping a single row per CDR3 protein. The table records about 540,000 distinct CDR3 sequences, under 25% of them present only once. The data also belong to a second study, concerning T cells expressing NK-cell markers. This second report adds: TCR beta libraries carry UMIs added by 5'RACE template switching.

Sequences were derived from CD4+ T cells sorted from PBMCs, sampled approximately 12 days after vaccination. Receptors originate from a man aged 45 to 65 who received an inactivated influenza vaccine.

A few counts support this clonotype. The chain uses TRBV7-3 and TRBJ2-5, with D possibly TRBD1 on 6 matching bases. Germline values: CDR1 SGHTA, CDR2 FQGTGA. There are 16 residues in the CDR3. V shed 2 bases and J shed 1 base, with 14 bases lying between them. The CDR3: CASSLLGPQGQETQYF. DNA for the CDR3: TGTGCCAGCAGCTTATTAGGACCACAGGGCCAAGAGACCCAGTACTTC.

The chain couples TRBV5-1 to TRBJ2-1; either TRBD1 or TRBD2 may fit D (6 bases each). The CDR3 is 17 residues long. Germline V CDR1 and CDR2: SGHRS, YFSETQ. Trimming shortened V by 1 base and J by 6 bases, and 20 bases separated the two germline ends. The CDR3 region has the DNA TGCGCCAGCAGCTTGATAGGGGGAGAGAGGGGAGGCAATGAGCAGTTCTTC. It yields the protein CASSLIGGERGGNEQFF.

The rearrangement joins TRBV20-1 to TRBJ2-7; 8 bases fit TRBD2. V dropped 6 bases and J dropped 4; count of bases not matched to a gene: 11. The CDR3 length is 14 residues. Germline V CDR1 and CDR2: DFQATT, SNEGSKA (reference sequence). The DNA for the CDR3 is TGCAGTGCCCCCCGGGGGGGGCCTTTGTACGAGCAGTACTTC. It translates to CSAPRGGPLYEQYF.

The chain combines TRBV12-3 or TRBV12-4 with TRBJ2-7; 9 bases line up with TRBD1. The CDR3 is 14 amino acids. With V trimmed by 6 bases and J by 4 bases, 7 bases remained unmatched. DNA for the CDR3: TGTGCCAGCAGCCCCTCGGGACAGGGATACGAGCAGTACTTC. Encoded protein: CASSPSGQGYEQYF.

This clonotype was counted at least ten times. This chain links TRBV4-3 with TRBJ2-1; 11 positions match TRBD1. J gave up 7 bases and V 5 bases, and 7 bases lay outside the gene matches. The CDR3 contains 15 residues. The germline CDR1 and CDR2 sequences are LGHNA and YSLEER. CDR3 DNA sequence: TGCGCCAGCAGCGGTCTGGGACAGGGGGGGAATGAGCAGTTCTTC. Its protein product is CASSGLGQGGNEQFF.

This chain connects TRBV20-1 to TRBJ2-7, with TRBD2 matching 11 bases. The CDR3 length is 14 residues. Germline V lookup: CDR1 DFQATT, CDR2 SNEGSKA (reference sequence). V was clipped by 6 bases and J by 2 bases; unmatched bases: 6. CDR3 region: CSADLAGGTYEQYF. As DNA, the CDR3 is TGCAGTGCCGATCTAGCGGGAGGAACCTACGAGCAGTACTTC.

V usage is TRBV7-2 and J usage is TRBJ2-1; 10 nucleotides line up with TRBD2. The length of the CDR3 is 15 residues. V lost 4 bases and J lost 10; bases outside the gene matches: 10. Germline CDR1 SGHTA, CDR2 FQGNSA. The CDR3 nucleotides are TGTGCCAGCAGCTCCAGCGGGAGGGCCCGTCGGGAGCAGTTCTTC. Translation gives CASSSSGRARREQFF.

This clonotype turned up a few times. This chain uses TRBV11-1 with TRBJ2-1; TRBD2 matches 7 bases. The CDR3 covers 17 residues. Germline CDR1 SGHAT, CDR2 FQDESV (reference sequence). Trimming took 5 bases from V and 8 from J; bases not matched to a gene: 18. CDR3: CASSPKEGRGSFYEQFF. The CDR3 region has the DNA TGTGCCAGCAGCCCAAAGGAGGGGAGGGGTTCGTTCTATGAGCAGTTCTTC. Variable domain in full (rest from reference TRBV11-1 and TRBJ2-1): EAEVAQSPRYKITEKSQAVAFWCDPISGHATLYWYRQILGQGPELLVQFQDESVVDDSQLPKDRFSAERLKGVDSTLKIQPAELGDSAMYLCASSPKEGRGSFYEQFFGPGTRLTVL.

This chain links TRBV20-1 with TRBJ2-2, with 7 bases fitting TRBD1. Trimming removed 3 bases from V and 6 bases from J; junction bases left unmatched: 7. Germline-derived CDR1 and CDR2 are DFQATT and SNEGSKA (reference sequence). This CDR3 is 14 amino acids long. The CDR3 sequence: CSASNRGYAGELFF. The CDR3, as DNA: TGCAGTGCTAGTAACAGGGGTTATGCCGGGGAGCTGTTTTTT.